This TCR beta chain was recorded in a study of cytomegalovirus exposure and HLA in healthy donors (dated by TCRdb to 2016 to 2017). Some background on the complete study: According to a later analysis, one platform produced both the roughly 130 validation repertoires and the 666 repertoires of the first cohort. A separate validation cohort of some 130 different subjects was used in addition to the roughly 700-subject first cohort. To predict cytomegalovirus infection status, the study brought together high-throughput TCR immunosequencing, statistical association of individual TCRs with disease status, and machine learning. The aim of the study was to test whether cataloging public T cell receptors could identify signatures of past pathogen exposure.

The donors belonged to the validation cohort of roughly 120 subjects, which was separate from the 666-subject first cohort. On the study overall, not on this receptor specifically: Subsequent analysis determined that TCRs grouped into clusters in the first cohort also showed a tendency toward co-occurrence across the 90 to 150 validation repertoires, and 94% of cluster scores exceeded 0. In the study, about 150 TCR beta chains were listed as associated with cytomegalovirus. Cytomegalovirus status was reported to be diagnosed by the classifier with high specificity and sensitivity in both the original and validation cohorts. It was suggested by the authors that the approach could potentially be generalized to other disease states and immunological phenotypes. The validation cohort had no HLA typing available for a later analysis, so co-occurrence within that cohort was assessed over all 120 or so repertoires. A few of the identified cytomegalovirus-associated TCR beta chains were confirmed in vitro to be specific for cytomegalovirus antigens. Across donors, most TCR sequences were observed very rarely, whereas some public TCRs were present in many individuals.

V drops 0 bases and J drops 0 bases, leaving 9 bases in between. The CDR3 spans 15 residues, from the cysteine through the phenylalanine. Only CDR3 DNA remains: 45 bases, in frame from the first base. The germline V gene encodes CDR1 LNHNV and CDR2 YYDKDF (reference sequence). The library came from the immunoSEQ multiplex PCR assay. As for the original processing: A statistical classification framework was built for diagnosing cytomegalovirus status from the catalog of TCR beta chain sequences. Sourced from immuneACCESS, this table was stored by TCRdb with only in-frame sequences that have V and J called. A share of the clones is absent; for the studies checked, an unresolved V gene accounts for under half, and the remainder has no known explanation. V, J and clone size are those of that table, while D and trimming were read from the DNA. The sample table records about 280,000 clones; 88% of these occur just once. Together, the top ten hold over 0.85% of the sample.

About this clone itself: What antigen it recognizes has not been identified. Per-base quality was not reported, and no clone a single base away is much larger than it.

The sequencing input was PBMCs. The receptor was derived from a young woman in good health and CMV-seronegative. In this chain, TRBV15 is recombined with TRBJ2-7; TRBD2 could be the D gene, as 5 bases match. The CDR3 region reads CATSRDEGSSYEQYF. The nucleotides are TGTGCCACCAGCAGAGATGAAGGGAGCTCCTACGAGCAGTACTTC.